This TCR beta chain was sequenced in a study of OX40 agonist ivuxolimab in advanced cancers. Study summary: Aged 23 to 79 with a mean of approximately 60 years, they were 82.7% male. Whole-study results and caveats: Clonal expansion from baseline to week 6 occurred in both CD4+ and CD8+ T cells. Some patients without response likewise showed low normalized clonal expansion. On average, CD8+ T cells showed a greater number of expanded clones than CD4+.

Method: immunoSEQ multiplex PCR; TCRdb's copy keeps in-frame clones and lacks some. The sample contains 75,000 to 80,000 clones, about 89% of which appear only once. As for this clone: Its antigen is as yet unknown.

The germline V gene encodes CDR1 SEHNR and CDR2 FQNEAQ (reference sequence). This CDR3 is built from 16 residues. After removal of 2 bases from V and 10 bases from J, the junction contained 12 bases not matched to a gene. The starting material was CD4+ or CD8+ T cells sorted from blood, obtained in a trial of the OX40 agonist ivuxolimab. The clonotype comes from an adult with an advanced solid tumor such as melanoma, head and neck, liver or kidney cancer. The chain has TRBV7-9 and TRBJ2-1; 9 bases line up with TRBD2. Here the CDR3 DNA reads TGTGCCAGCAGCTTATATTTAGCGGGAGATGTGGGGGAGCAGTTCTTC. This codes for CASSLYLAGDVGEQFF.